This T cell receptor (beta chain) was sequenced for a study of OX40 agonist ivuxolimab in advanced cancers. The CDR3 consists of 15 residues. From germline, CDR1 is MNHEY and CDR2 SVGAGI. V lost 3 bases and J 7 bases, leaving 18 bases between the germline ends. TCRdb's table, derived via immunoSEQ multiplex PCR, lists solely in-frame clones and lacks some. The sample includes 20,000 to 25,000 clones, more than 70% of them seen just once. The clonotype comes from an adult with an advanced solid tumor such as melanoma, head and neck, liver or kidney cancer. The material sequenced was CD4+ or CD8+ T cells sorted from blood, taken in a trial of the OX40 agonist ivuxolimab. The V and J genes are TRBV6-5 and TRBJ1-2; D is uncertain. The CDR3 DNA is TGTGCCAGCAGTTATGGGCAGGCCCTTTTGTTTGGCTACACCTTC. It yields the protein CASSYGQALLFGYTF.